This T cell receptor (beta chain) was profiled in a study of blood T cell repertoires in COVID-19. The trim removed 3 bases at V and 8 bases at J, leaving 11 bases unmatched. There are 15 residues in the CDR3. Germline values: CDR1 LNHDA, CDR2 SQIVND (reference sequence). This table comes from immunoSEQ multiplex PCR, and its TCRdb copy is limited to in-frame clones, with some not included. Of some 250,000 clones listed, more than 85% are singletons. The rearrangement joins TRBV19 to TRBJ2-7, with 9 positions matching TRBD1. The sample comprised PBMCs or T cells enriched from blood (not recorded which). The sequence was obtained from a man aged 40-50 years who had recovered from COVID-19. The CDR3: CASSIIPGQGVQQYF. In DNA, the CDR3 is TGTGCCAGTAGTATTATACCGGGACAGGGAGTTCAGCAGTACTTC.